This section outlines one TCR beta chain sequence together with its context. This entry belongs to a study of shared clonotypes between healthy human individuals. CDR3 size: 18 residues. V lost 4 bases, J lost 5 bases, and 16 bases stayed unmatched. CDR1 and CDR2 from the germline V gene are GTSNPN and SVGIG (reference sequence). Measured with immunoSEQ multiplex PCR; TCRdb has only the in-frame clones, and not every one. The sample lists about 820,000 clones; roughly 92% were seen once. CD45RO-negative cells were positively selected for CCR7, leaving out terminally differentiated effector memory CD45RA+ cells.

The TCR was taken from a man in his thirties or forties in good health. Source material: naive CD8+ T cells sorted from blood. The V gene is TRBV30, the J gene TRBJ2-1, with 11 bases that match TRBD2. CDR3 nucleotides: TGTGCCTGGATGTCAGGGCTAGCGGGAGGATTGGGGGACAATGAGCAGTTCTTC. This encodes CAWMSGLAGGLGDNEQFF.